These T cell receptor beta chains were read from a single sample in a study of blood T cell repertoires in COVID-19. TCRdb's copy holds only in-frame clones and misses some; the assay was immunoSEQ multiplex PCR. The data contain 200,000 to 250,000 clones, roughly 80% of them singletons. The sample comprised peripheral blood. Every receptor here comes from a woman aged 45-65 years with acute or convalescent COVID-19. Each CDR3 is given with its conserved first and last residue. Fields, in order: D gene, V gene, CDR3 length, clone size, J gene, CDR3 DNA, CDR3 protein. A D gene is named only where the DNA matches it firmly. The size field is filled for only some rows; it gives once, few, many or a size class.

D gene: TRBD1; V gene: TRBV24-1; CDR3 length: 15; clone size: few; J gene: TRBJ1-2; CDR3 DNA: TGTGCCACCAGTGATACCCGACAGGGGAACTATGGCTACACCTTC; CDR3 protein: CATSDTRQGNYGYTF
D gene: TRBD1; V gene: TRBV7-9; CDR3 length: 17; clone size: NA; J gene: TRBJ2-5; CDR3 DNA: TGTGCCAGCAGCTTATGGACAGGGGGTGCCATTCAAGAGACCCAGTACTTC; CDR3 protein: CASSLWTGGAIQETQYF
D gene: NA; V gene: TRBV11-2; CDR3 length: 14; clone size: few; J gene: TRBJ1-1; CDR3 DNA: TGTGCCAGCAGCTTAGCAGGGGTGAACACTGAAGCTTTCTTT; CDR3 protein: CASSLAGVNTEAFF
D gene: NA; V gene: TRBV19; CDR3 length: 11; clone size: NA; J gene: TRBJ1-2; CDR3 DNA: TGTGCCAGTAGTATAGCTCAACACTACACCTTC; CDR3 protein: CASSIAQHYTF
D gene: TRBD2; V gene: TRBV5-1; CDR3 length: 16; clone size: NA; J gene: TRBJ2-3; CDR3 DNA: TGCGCCAGCAGGGATGGGACTAGCGGGGGGACAGATACGCAGTATTTT; CDR3 protein: CASRDGTSGGTDTQYF
D gene: NA; V gene: TRBV19; CDR3 length: 15; clone size: NA; J gene: TRBJ1-2; CDR3 DNA: TGTGCCAGTAGTTCCATTATGGGAGGGGGATCTGGCTACACCTTC; CDR3 protein: CASSSIMGGGSGYTF
D gene: TRBD2; V gene: TRBV6-5; CDR3 length: 15; clone size: NA; J gene: TRBJ2-7; CDR3 DNA: TGTGCCAGCAGCGGACTAGCGACCCCCTCCTACGAGCAGTACTTC; CDR3 protein: CASSGLATPSYEQYF
D gene: NA; V gene: TRBV27; CDR3 length: 13; clone size: NA; J gene: TRBJ2-5; CDR3 DNA: TGTGCCAGCAGTCCCGGACTGCTGGAGACCCAGTACTTC; CDR3 protein: CASSPGLLETQYF
D gene: TRBD1; V gene: TRBV27; CDR3 length: 16; clone size: NA; J gene: TRBJ2-7; CDR3 DNA: TGTGCCAGCAGCACACTTATAAAGGGACAGGGTCACGAGCAGTACTTC; CDR3 protein: CASSTLIKGQGHEQYF
D gene: NA; V gene: TRBV18; CDR3 length: 14; clone size: NA; J gene: TRBJ2-7; CDR3 DNA: TGTGCCAGCTCACCAGGGCGGGGCCTCTACGAGCAGTACTTC; CDR3 protein: CASSPGRGLYEQYF
D gene: TRBD1; V gene: TRBV19; CDR3 length: 15; clone size: NA; J gene: TRBJ1-5; CDR3 DNA: TGTGCCAGTAGTCGAGACAGGGAGTTACTTCAGCCCCAGCATTTT; CDR3 protein: CASSRDRELLQPQHF
D gene: TRBD2; V gene: TRBV5-1; CDR3 length: 15; clone size: NA; J gene: TRBJ2-2; CDR3 DNA: TGCGCCAGCAGGCCGACTAGCGGCCTCACCGGGGAGCTGTTTTTT; CDR3 protein: CASRPTSGLTGELFF
D gene: NA; V gene: TRBV11-1; CDR3 length: 15; clone size: NA; J gene: TRBJ1-4; CDR3 DNA: TGTGCCAGCACAGCGTCGGGAGGGAATAATGAAAAACTGTTTTTT; CDR3 protein: CASTASGGNNEKLFF
D gene: NA; V gene: TRBV9; CDR3 length: 11; clone size: NA; J gene: TRBJ2-3; CDR3 DNA: TGTGCCAGCAGCGAGCTAGATACGCAGTATTTT; CDR3 protein: CASSELDTQYF
D gene: TRBD1; V gene: TRBV4-1; CDR3 length: 15; clone size: once; J gene: TRBJ1-2; CDR3 DNA: TGCGCCAGCAGCCAAGCAGGGGGCGCGTCCTATGGCTACACCTTC; CDR3 protein: CASSQAGGASYGYTF
D gene: TRBD1; V gene: TRBV25-1; CDR3 length: 17; clone size: NA; J gene: TRBJ1-4; CDR3 DNA: TGTGCCAGCAGTCCGCAGGGACAGGGGGTGAGGAATGAAAAACTGTTTTTT; CDR3 protein: CASSPQGQGVRNEKLFF
D gene: NA; V gene: TRBV28; CDR3 length: 13; clone size: NA; J gene: TRBJ2-7; CDR3 DNA: TGTGCCAGCAGCCGGGATAGGCGGAACGAGCAGTACTTC; CDR3 protein: CASSRDRRNEQYF
D gene: TRBD2; V gene: TRBV18; CDR3 length: 17; clone size: few; J gene: TRBJ2-1; CDR3 DNA: TGTGCCAGCTCACCACTAGGGGCATATTTAGCGGGAAATGAGCAGTTCTTC; CDR3 protein: CASSPLGAYLAGNEQFF
D gene: NA; V gene: TRBV6-2/TRBV6-3; CDR3 length: 17; clone size: NA; J gene: TRBJ1-1; CDR3 DNA: TGTGCCAGCAGTTACGGGAGGGTATCCGATTTTGACACTGAAGCTTTCTTT; CDR3 protein: CASSYGRVSDFDTEAFF
D gene: TRBD1; V gene: TRBV5-1; CDR3 length: 15; clone size: NA; J gene: TRBJ2-1; CDR3 DNA: TGCGCCAGCAGCGACAGGGCGAGAGGCTACAATGAGCAGTTCTTC; CDR3 protein: CASSDRARGYNEQFF
D gene: NA; V gene: TRBV12-3/TRBV12-4; CDR3 length: 13; clone size: few; J gene: TRBJ2-5; CDR3 DNA: TGTGCCAGCAGTTTAGTAAGCCAGGGGCTTCAGTACTTC; CDR3 protein: CASSLVSQGLQYF
D gene: NA; V gene: TRBV28; CDR3 length: 14; clone size: NA; J gene: TRBJ1-6; CDR3 DNA: TGTGCCAGCAGATTCCAGGGGTCCAATTCACCCCTCCACTTT; CDR3 protein: CASRFQGSNSPLHF
D gene: TRBD2; V gene: TRBV15; CDR3 length: 16; clone size: few; J gene: TRBJ2-7; CDR3 DNA: TGTGCCACCAGCAGAGGACTAGCGGGGGACTCCTACGAGCAGTACTTC; CDR3 protein: CATSRGLAGDSYEQYF
D gene: NA; V gene: TRBV2; CDR3 length: 11; clone size: NA; J gene: TRBJ1-5; CDR3 DNA: TGTGCCAGCAGAGGACAGCAGCCCCAGCATTTT; CDR3 protein: CASRGQQPQHF
D gene: NA; V gene: TRBV28; CDR3 length: 13; clone size: NA; J gene: TRBJ1-2; CDR3 DNA: TGTGCCACCCTACCGGCGGATAACTATGGCTACACCTTC; CDR3 protein: CATLPADNYGYTF
D gene: TRBD1; V gene: TRBV18; CDR3 length: 14; clone size: few; J gene: TRBJ1-6; CDR3 DNA: TGTGCCAGCTCACTCCGGGACAGGGATTCACCCCTCCACTTT; CDR3 protein: CASSLRDRDSPLHF
D gene: NA; V gene: TRBV29-1; CDR3 length: 11; clone size: NA; J gene: TRBJ1-2; CDR3 DNA: TGCAGCGTTGAATCCGGGAAGGGCTACACCTTC; CDR3 protein: CSVESGKGYTF
D gene: NA; V gene: TRBV5-6; CDR3 length: 14; clone size: NA; J gene: TRBJ1-1; CDR3 DNA: TGTGCCAGCAGCTTGGGGGGCCGGGCCGCTGAAGCTTTCTTT; CDR3 protein: CASSLGGRAAEAFF
D gene: NA; V gene: TRBV28; CDR3 length: 13; clone size: few; J gene: TRBJ1-6; CDR3 DNA: TGTGCCAGCAGTCCATTCAGAAATTCACCCCTCCACTTT; CDR3 protein: CASSPFRNSPLHF
D gene: NA; V gene: TRBV28; CDR3 length: 14; clone size: NA; J gene: TRBJ1-1; CDR3 DNA: TGTGCCAGCAGCGCCCCACGAGGTAAGCCTGAAGCTTTCTTT; CDR3 protein: CASSAPRGKPEAFF
D gene: TRBD2; V gene: TRBV30; CDR3 length: 14; clone size: NA; J gene: TRBJ2-7; CDR3 DNA: TGTGCCTTCGCGGACAGCGGGGGTCTCTACGAGCAGTACTTC; CDR3 protein: CAFADSGGLYEQYF
D gene: NA; V gene: TRBV29-1; CDR3 length: 14; clone size: once; J gene: TRBJ1-4; CDR3 DNA: TGCAGCGTTCAACCCACCGGGAGTAATGAAAAACTGTTTTTT; CDR3 protein: CSVQPTGSNEKLFF
D gene: NA; V gene: TRBV28; CDR3 length: 10; clone size: NA; J gene: TRBJ1-2; CDR3 DNA: TGTGCCAGCAGTCGCGAATACTACACCTTC; CDR3 protein: CASSREYYTF
D gene: NA; V gene: TRBV19; CDR3 length: 15; clone size: NA; J gene: TRBJ1-6; CDR3 DNA: TGTGCCAGTAGTATGCGAACAGGGAATAATTCACCCCTCCACTTT; CDR3 protein: CASSMRTGNNSPLHF
D gene: TRBD2; V gene: TRBV4-2; CDR3 length: 16; clone size: NA; J gene: TRBJ2-3; CDR3 DNA: TGTGCCAGCAGCCAGAGACTAGCGGGAGCCGGAGATACGCAGTATTTT; CDR3 protein: CASSQRLAGAGDTQYF
D gene: TRBD1; V gene: TRBV25-1; CDR3 length: 15; clone size: once; J gene: TRBJ2-5; CDR3 DNA: TGTGCCAGCAGTGCTGGGGACAGGCGGGTGGAGACCCAGTACTTC; CDR3 protein: CASSAGDRRVETQYF
D gene: TRBD1; V gene: TRBV9; CDR3 length: 14; clone size: NA; J gene: TRBJ1-1; CDR3 DNA: TGTGCCAGCAGCGCAAGGGGGCTGGGCACTGAAGCTTTCTTT; CDR3 protein: CASSARGLGTEAFF
D gene: NA; V gene: TRBV6-5; CDR3 length: 13; clone size: NA; J gene: TRBJ1-2; CDR3 DNA: TGTGCCAGCAGCCGTCCGGGACATTATGGCTACACCTTC; CDR3 protein: CASSRPGHYGYTF
D gene: TRBD1; V gene: TRBV27; CDR3 length: 15; clone size: NA; J gene: TRBJ1-5; CDR3 DNA: TGTGCCAGCAGTCAGACAGGGGGAATTGGGCAGCCCCAGCATTTT; CDR3 protein: CASSQTGGIGQPQHF
D gene: NA; V gene: TRBV4-1; CDR3 length: 15; clone size: NA; J gene: TRBJ2-5; CDR3 DNA: TGCGCCAGCAGCCAGAGGGGAGGCGGACAAGAGACCCAGTACTTC; CDR3 protein: CASSQRGGGQETQYF
D gene: TRBD1; V gene: TRBV18; CDR3 length: 15; clone size: NA; J gene: TRBJ1-5; CDR3 DNA: TGTGCCAGCTCACCGACTGGGGGACAGGGGGGGCCCCAGCATTTT; CDR3 protein: CASSPTGGQGGPQHF
D gene: NA; V gene: TRBV29-1; CDR3 length: 12; clone size: NA; J gene: TRBJ1-1; CDR3 DNA: TGCAGCGTTGGGGCGCGGAACACTGAAGCTTTCTTT; CDR3 protein: CSVGARNTEAFF
D gene: NA; V gene: TRBV7-9; CDR3 length: 14; clone size: few; J gene: TRBJ2-3; CDR3 DNA: TGTGCCAGCAGTCTCCAGGGAAGCACAGATACGCAGTATTTT; CDR3 protein: CASSLQGSTDTQYF
D gene: NA; V gene: TRBV7-9; CDR3 length: 13; clone size: NA; J gene: TRBJ1-2; CDR3 DNA: TGTGCCAGCAGCTCCGGGCCGAGGGATGGCTACACCTTC; CDR3 protein: CASSSGPRDGYTF
D gene: NA; V gene: TRBV4-3; CDR3 length: 16; clone size: NA; J gene: TRBJ2-7; CDR3 DNA: TGCGCCAGCAGCCAAGATCGGCGGGGTCGTGCCTACGAGCAGTACTTC; CDR3 protein: CASSQDRRGRAYEQYF
D gene: TRBD1; V gene: TRBV6-6; CDR3 length: 16; clone size: NA; J gene: TRBJ2-2; CDR3 DNA: TGTGCCAGCAGTTACGAGAGGGGGCGTTTACCCGGGGAGCTGTTTTTT; CDR3 protein: CASSYERGRLPGELFF
D gene: NA; V gene: TRBV20-1; CDR3 length: 15; clone size: NA; J gene: TRBJ2-5; CDR3 DNA: TGCAGTGCTAGTGCGTCCGGGACATACCAAGAGACCCAGTACTTC; CDR3 protein: CSASASGTYQETQYF
D gene: NA; V gene: TRBV3-1/TRBV3-2; CDR3 length: 14; clone size: NA; J gene: TRBJ2-7; CDR3 DNA: TGTGCCAGCAGCCAAGCTGGGAGCACCAACGAGCAGTACTTC; CDR3 protein: CASSQAGSTNEQYF
D gene: NA; V gene: TRBV7-2; CDR3 length: 12; clone size: NA; J gene: TRBJ2-7; CDR3 DNA: TGTGCCAGCAGCCGAGACATCTACGAGCAGTACTTC; CDR3 protein: CASSRDIYEQYF
D gene: NA; V gene: TRBV6-1; CDR3 length: 14; clone size: few; J gene: TRBJ1-3; CDR3 DNA: TGTGCCAGCAGTGAAGTTGCGTCTGGAAACACCATATATTTT; CDR3 protein: CASSEVASGNTIYF
D gene: NA; V gene: TRBV19; CDR3 length: 15; clone size: once; J gene: TRBJ1-1; CDR3 DNA: TGTGCCAGTAGTATTGGAGGGGGGGCAAACACTGAAGCTTTCTTT; CDR3 protein: CASSIGGGANTEAFF
D gene: NA; V gene: TRBV7-9; CDR3 length: 15; clone size: NA; J gene: TRBJ2-4; CDR3 DNA: TGTGCCAGCAGCCCCACCGGGGTTGCCAAAAACATTCAGTACTTC; CDR3 protein: CASSPTGVAKNIQYF
D gene: NA; V gene: TRBV11-1; CDR3 length: 15; clone size: NA; J gene: TRBJ1-4; CDR3 DNA: TGTGCCAGCAGCTTTACCAGGGGCGCTAATGAAAAACTGTTTTTT; CDR3 protein: CASSFTRGANEKLFF
D gene: NA; V gene: TRBV5-4; CDR3 length: 15; clone size: NA; J gene: TRBJ2-5; CDR3 DNA: TGTGCCAGCAGCTCGAAACAGGGCCCCGGGGAGACCCAGTACTTC; CDR3 protein: CASSSKQGPGETQYF
D gene: NA; V gene: TRBV4-1; CDR3 length: 17; clone size: NA; J gene: TRBJ1-6; CDR3 DNA: TGCGCCAGCAGCCAAGATCAATGGGGAAGCGGTGGGTCACCCCTCCACTTT; CDR3 protein: CASSQDQWGSGGSPLHF
D gene: NA; V gene: TRBV7-4; CDR3 length: 13; clone size: NA; J gene: TRBJ2-7; CDR3 DNA: TGTGCCAGCAGCACACAGGGTGCCTACGAGCAGTACTTC; CDR3 protein: CASSTQGAYEQYF
D gene: TRBD2; V gene: TRBV7-2; CDR3 length: 16; clone size: NA; J gene: TRBJ2-2; CDR3 DNA: TGTGCCAGCAGCTTAGTTCCTAGCGGGGAAGGCGGGGAGCTGTTTTTT; CDR3 protein: CASSLVPSGEGGELFF
D gene: NA; V gene: TRBV30; CDR3 length: 14; clone size: NA; J gene: TRBJ1-2; CDR3 DNA: TGTGCCTGGACCCAGGACAGTCCTAACTATGGCTACACCTTC; CDR3 protein: CAWTQDSPNYGYTF